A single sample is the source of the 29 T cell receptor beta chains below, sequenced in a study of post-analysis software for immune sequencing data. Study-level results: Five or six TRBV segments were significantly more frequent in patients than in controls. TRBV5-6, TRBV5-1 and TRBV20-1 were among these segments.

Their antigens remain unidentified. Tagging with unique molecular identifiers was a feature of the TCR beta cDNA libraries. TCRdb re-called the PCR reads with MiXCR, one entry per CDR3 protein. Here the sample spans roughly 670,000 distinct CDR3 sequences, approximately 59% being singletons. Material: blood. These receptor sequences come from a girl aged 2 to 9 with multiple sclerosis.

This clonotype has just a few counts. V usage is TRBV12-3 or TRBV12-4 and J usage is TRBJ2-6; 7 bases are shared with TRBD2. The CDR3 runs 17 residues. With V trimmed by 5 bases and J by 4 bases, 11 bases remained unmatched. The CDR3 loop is CASSPLGGGSGANVLTF. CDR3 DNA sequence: TGTGCCAGCAGTCCCCTTGGGGGGGGTTCAGGGGCCAACGTCCTGACTTTC.

CDR3 sequence reads: CASSLVSGLIGFGTQYF. The CDR3 DNA is TGTGCCAGCAGCTTAGTCTCGGGACTAATCGGGTTTGGGACCCAGTACTTC. V usage is TRBV7-9 and J usage is TRBJ2-7; 7 nucleotides match TRBD2. The J call is uncertain, as TRBJ2-5 better fits the DNA end. Germline CDR1 SEHNR, CDR2 FQNEAQ (reference sequence). This CDR3 has 17 amino acids.

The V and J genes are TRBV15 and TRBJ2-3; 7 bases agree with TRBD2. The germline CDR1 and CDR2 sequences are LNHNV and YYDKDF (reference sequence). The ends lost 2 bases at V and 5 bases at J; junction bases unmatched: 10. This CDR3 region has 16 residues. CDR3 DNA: TGTGCCACCAGCAGACAAATGGGGGGGATGGAAGATACGCAGTATTTT. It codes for CATSRQMGGMEDTQYF.

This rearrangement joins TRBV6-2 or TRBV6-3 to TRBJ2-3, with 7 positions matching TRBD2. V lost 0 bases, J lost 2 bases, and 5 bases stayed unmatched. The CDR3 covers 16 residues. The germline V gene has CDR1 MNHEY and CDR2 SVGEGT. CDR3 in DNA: TGTGCCAGCAGTTACTCGGCGGGGGATTACACAGATACGCAGTATTTT. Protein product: CASSYSAGDYTDTQYF.

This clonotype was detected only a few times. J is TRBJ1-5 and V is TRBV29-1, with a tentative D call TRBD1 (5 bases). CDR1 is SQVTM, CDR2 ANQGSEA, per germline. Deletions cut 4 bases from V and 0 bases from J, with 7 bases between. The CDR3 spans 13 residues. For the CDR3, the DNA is TGCAGCGTTGCGGGGGGTAGCAATCAGCCCCAGCATTTT. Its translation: CSVAGGSNQPQHF.

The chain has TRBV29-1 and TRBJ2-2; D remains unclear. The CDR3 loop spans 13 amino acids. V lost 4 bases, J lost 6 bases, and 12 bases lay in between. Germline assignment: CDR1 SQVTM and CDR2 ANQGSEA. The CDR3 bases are TGCAGCGTTGGACGCGGAGCAGCCGGGGAGCTGTTTTTT. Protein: CSVGRGAAGELFF.

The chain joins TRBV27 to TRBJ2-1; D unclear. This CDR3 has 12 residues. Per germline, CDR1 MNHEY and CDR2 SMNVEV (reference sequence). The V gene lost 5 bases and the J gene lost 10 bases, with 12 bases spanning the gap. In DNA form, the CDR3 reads TGTGCCAGCAGTCCGCAGCGAAAGGAGCAGTTCTTC. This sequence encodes CASSPQRKEQFF.

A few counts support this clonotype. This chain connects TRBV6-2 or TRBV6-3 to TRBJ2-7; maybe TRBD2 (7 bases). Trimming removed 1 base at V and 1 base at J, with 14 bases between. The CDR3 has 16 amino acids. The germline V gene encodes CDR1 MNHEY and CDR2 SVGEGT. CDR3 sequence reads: CASSYWEGDLSYEQYF. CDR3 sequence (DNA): TGTGCCAGCAGTTACTGGGAGGGGGACCTTTCCTACGAGCAGTACTTC.

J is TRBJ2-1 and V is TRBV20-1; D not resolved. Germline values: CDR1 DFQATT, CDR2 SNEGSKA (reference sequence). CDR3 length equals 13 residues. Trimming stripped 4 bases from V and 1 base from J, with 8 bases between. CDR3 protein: CSAKAWSYNEQFF. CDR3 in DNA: TGCAGTGCTAAAGCTTGGTCCTACAATGAGCAGTTCTTC.

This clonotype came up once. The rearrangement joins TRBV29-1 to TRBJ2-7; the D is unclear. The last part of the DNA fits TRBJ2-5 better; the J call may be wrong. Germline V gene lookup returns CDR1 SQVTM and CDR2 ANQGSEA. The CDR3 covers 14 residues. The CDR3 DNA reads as TGCAGCGTTATTGAGGAGCCATTCCAAGAGACCCAGTACTTC. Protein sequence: CSVIEEPFQETQYF.

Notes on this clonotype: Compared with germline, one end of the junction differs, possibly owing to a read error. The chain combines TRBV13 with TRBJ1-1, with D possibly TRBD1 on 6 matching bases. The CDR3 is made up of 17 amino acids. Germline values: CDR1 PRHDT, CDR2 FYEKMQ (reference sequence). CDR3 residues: CANSLPPTGTPNTEAFF. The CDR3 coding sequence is TGTGCCAACAGCTTACCGCCTACAGGGACACCGAACACTGAAGCTTTCTTT.

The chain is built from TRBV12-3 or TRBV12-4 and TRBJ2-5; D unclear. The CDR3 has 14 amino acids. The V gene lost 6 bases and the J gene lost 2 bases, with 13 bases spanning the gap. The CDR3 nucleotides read TGTGCCAGCAGCTCCCCGGCAGGTCAAGAGACCCAGTACTTC. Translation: CASSSPAGQETQYF.

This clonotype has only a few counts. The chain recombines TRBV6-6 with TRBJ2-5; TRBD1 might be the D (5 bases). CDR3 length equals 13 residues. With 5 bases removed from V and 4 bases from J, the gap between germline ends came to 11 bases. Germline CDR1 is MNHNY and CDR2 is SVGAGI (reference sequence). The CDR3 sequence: CASSRGNGETQYF. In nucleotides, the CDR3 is TGTGCCAGCAGTAGGGGTAACGGAGAGACCCAGTACTTC.

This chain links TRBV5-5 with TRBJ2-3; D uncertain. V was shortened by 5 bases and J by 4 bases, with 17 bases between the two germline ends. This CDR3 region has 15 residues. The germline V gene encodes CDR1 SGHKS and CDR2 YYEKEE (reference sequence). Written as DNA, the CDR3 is TGTGCCAGCAGTACCCTCATCCGGTCTGCAGATACGCAGTATTTT. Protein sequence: CASSTLIRSADTQYF.

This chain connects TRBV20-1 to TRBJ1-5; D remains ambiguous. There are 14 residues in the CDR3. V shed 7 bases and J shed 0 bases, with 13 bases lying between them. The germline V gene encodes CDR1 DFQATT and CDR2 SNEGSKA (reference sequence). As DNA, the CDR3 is TGCAGTGTCCTGAGGGAAAATAGCAATCAGCCCCAGCATTTT. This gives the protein CSVLRENSNQPQHF.

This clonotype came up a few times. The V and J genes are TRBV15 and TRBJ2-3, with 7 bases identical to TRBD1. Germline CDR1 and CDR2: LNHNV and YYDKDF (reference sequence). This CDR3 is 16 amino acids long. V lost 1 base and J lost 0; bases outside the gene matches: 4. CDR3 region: CATSRGQGLSTDTQYF. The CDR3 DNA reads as TGTGCCACCAGCAGAGGACAGGGTCTAAGCACAGATACGCAGTATTTT.

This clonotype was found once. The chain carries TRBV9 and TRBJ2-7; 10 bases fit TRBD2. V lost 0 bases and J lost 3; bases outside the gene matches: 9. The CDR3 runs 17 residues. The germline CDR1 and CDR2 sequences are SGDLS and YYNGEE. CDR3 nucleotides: TGTGCCAGCAGCGTAGGGGGCGGGACTAGCGCCCTCTACGAGCAGTACTTC. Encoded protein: CASSVGGGTSALYEQYF.

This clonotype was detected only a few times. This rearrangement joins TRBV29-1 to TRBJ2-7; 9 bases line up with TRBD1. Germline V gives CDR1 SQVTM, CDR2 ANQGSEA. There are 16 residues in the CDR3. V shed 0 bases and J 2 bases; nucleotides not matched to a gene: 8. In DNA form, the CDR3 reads TGCAGCGTTGAAGATCGAGGGACAGGGAGGACCTACGAGCAGTACTTC. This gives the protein CSVEDRGTGRTYEQYF.

The CDR3 here is CSVDEGAADTQYF. In DNA form, the CDR3 reads TGCAGCGTTGATGAGGGGGCGGCAGATACGCAGTATTTT. The chain couples TRBV29-1 to TRBJ2-3; 7 nucleotides match TRBD1. The V and J ends lost 3 bases and 4 bases, in that order; junction bases with no gene match: 4. CDR1 is SQVTM, CDR2 ANQGSEA, per germline. The CDR3 extends over 13 amino acids.

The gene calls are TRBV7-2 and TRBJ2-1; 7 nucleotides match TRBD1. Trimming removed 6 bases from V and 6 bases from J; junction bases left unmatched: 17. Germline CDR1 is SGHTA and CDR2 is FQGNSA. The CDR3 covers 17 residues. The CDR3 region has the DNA TGTGCCAGCAGAACCGACCCCCGACAGGGTTGGTCCAATGAGCAGTTCTTC. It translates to CASRTDPRQGWSNEQFF. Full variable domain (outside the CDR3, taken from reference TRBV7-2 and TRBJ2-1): GAGVSQSPSNKVTEKGKDVELRCDPISGHTALYWYRQSLGQGLEFLIYFQGNSAPDKSGLPSDRFSAERTGGSVSTLTIQRTQQEDSAVYLCASRTDPRQGWSNEQFFGPGTRLTVL.

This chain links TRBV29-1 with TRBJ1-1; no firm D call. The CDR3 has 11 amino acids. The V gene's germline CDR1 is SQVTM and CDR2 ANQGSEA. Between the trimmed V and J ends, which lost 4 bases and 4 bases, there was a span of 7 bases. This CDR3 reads CSVALGTEAFF. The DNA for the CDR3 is TGCAGCGTTGCCCTCGGCACTGAAGCTTTCTTT.

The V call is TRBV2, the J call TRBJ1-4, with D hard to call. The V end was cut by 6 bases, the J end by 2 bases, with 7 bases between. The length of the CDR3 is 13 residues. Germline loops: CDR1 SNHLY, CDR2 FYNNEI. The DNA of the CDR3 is TGTGCCAGCAGGCGTTTGACTAATGAAAAACTGTTTTTT. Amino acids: CASRRLTNEKLFF.

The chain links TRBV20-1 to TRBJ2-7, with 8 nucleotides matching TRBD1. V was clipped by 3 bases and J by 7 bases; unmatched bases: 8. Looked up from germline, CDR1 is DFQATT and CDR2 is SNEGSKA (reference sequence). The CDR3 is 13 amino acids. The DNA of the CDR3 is TGCAGTGCTAGGAGGCAGGGGGCGGGGGAGCAGTACTTC. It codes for CSARRQGAGEQYF.

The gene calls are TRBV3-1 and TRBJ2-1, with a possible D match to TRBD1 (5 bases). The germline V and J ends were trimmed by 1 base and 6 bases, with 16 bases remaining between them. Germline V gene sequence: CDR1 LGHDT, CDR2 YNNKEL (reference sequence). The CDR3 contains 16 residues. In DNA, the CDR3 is TGTGCCAGCAGCCAAGGAGCGCGACCAAGGGGCAATGAGCAGTTCTTC. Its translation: CASSQGARPRGNEQFF.

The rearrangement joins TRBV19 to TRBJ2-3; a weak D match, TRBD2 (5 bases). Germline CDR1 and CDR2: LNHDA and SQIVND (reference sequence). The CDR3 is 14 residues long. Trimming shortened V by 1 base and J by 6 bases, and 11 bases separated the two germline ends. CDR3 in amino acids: CASSIVGGWDTQYF. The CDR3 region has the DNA TGTGCCAGTAGTATAGTCGGAGGCTGGGATACGCAGTATTTT.

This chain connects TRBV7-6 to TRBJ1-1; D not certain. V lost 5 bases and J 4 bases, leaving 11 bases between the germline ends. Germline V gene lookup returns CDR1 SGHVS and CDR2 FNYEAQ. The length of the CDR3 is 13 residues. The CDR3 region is CASSDGVSTEAFF. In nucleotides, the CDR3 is TGTGCCAGCAGCGATGGGGTGAGCACTGAAGCTTTCTTT.

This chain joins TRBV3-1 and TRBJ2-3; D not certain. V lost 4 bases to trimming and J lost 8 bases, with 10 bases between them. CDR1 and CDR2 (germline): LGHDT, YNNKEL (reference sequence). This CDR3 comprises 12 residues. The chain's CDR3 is CASSLLDGTQYF. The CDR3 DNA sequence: TGTGCCAGCAGCCTCCTCGACGGTACGCAGTATTTT.

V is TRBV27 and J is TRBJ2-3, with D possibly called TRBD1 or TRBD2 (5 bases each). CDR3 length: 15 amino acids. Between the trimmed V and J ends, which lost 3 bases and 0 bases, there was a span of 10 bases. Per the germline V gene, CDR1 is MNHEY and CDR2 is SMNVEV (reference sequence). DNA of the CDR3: TGTGCCAGCAGTTTGGGGCGGACTAGCACAGATACGCAGTATTTT. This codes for CASSLGRTSTDTQYF.

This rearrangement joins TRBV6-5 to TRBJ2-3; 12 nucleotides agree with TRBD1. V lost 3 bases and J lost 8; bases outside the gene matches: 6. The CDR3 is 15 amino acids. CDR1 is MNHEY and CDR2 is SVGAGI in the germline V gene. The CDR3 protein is CASSYLGTGGSTQYF. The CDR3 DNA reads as TGTGCCAGCAGTTATCTAGGGACAGGGGGCAGTACGCAGTATTTT.